Following are 30 T cell receptor beta chains from one sample sequenced in a study of beta chain features in type 1 diabetes. Every isolated RNA sample was fully reverse transcribed, so sequencing captured expressed TCRB transcripts. Libraries were prepared by immunoSEQ multiplex PCR; TCRdb keeps only in-frame clonotypes and omits some of them. The sample records approximately 330,000 clones, 8% to 13% being singletons. Sequenced: naive CD4+ T cells from blood. These receptors were taken from a woman in her thirties in good health.

This clone showed up just a few times. The CDR3 is CASHRTGARDTQYF. CDR3 coding DNA: TGTGCCAGCCACAGGACAGGGGCGCGGGATACGCAGTATTTT. This chain connects TRBV6-5 to TRBJ2-3; 9 nucleotides match TRBD1. This CDR3 is built from 14 residues. Per the germline V gene, CDR1 is MNHEY and CDR2 is SVGAGI. V lost 8 bases to trimming and J lost 6 bases; unmatched junction nucleotides: 9.

The chain uses TRBV4-3 and TRBJ2-3; the match to TRBD2 covers 7 bases. Germline V gene sequence: CDR1 LGHNA, CDR2 YSLEER. Unmatched junction bases numbered 9, after V lost 1 base and J lost 2 bases. This CDR3 is built from 17 residues. The CDR3 sequence is CASSQGLGRPPTDTQYF. CDR3 coding DNA: TGCGCCAGCAGCCAAGGACTCGGGAGGCCCCCCACAGATACGCAGTATTTT.

The chain is built from TRBV4-1 and TRBJ2-1; 12 bases match TRBD2. Trimming at V came to 2 bases and at J to 5 bases, leaving 7 bases not matched to a gene. The CDR3 covers 17 residues. Germline V lookup: CDR1 MGHRA, CDR2 YSYEKL. CDR3 DNA: TGCGCCAGCAGCCAAAAGAGGTGGACTAGCGGGGACAATGAGCAGTTCTTC. Residues: CASSQKRWTSGDNEQFF.

The chain is built from TRBV29-1 and TRBJ2-5; D possibly corresponds to TRBD2 (6 bases). The CDR3 runs 13 residues. Germline CDR1 reads SQVTM; CDR2 reads ANQGSEA. V was clipped by 5 bases and J by 1 base, with 11 bases between them. The CDR3, as DNA: TGCAGCGTTTCTCCCGGGGGCCAAGAGACCCAGTACTTC. This codes for CSVSPGGQETQYF.

V usage is TRBV6-5 and J usage is TRBJ2-5, with D possibly matching TRBD1 (5 bases). Trimming stripped 3 bases from V and 4 bases from J, with 15 bases between. Germline CDR1 reads MNHEY; CDR2 reads SVGAGI. The CDR3 loop spans 15 amino acids. The CDR3 region is CASSYTQGGRETQYF. For the CDR3, the DNA is TGTGCCAGCAGTTATACCCAGGGTGGAAGAGAGACCCAGTACTTC.

This clone turned up a few times. The genes are TRBV5-1 and TRBJ2-1, with 9 bases that match TRBD2. The V segment lost 3 bases and the J segment 3 bases; nucleotides outside the gene matches: 7. CDR1 and CDR2 (germline): SGHRS, YFSETQ. CDR3 length: 16 residues. The chain's CDR3 is CASSSPSGNFYNEQFF. CDR3 nucleotides: TGCGCCAGCAGCTCCCCTAGCGGGAATTTCTACAATGAGCAGTTCTTC.

Of note for this clone: The identical CDR3 is also encoded by other nucleotide sequences in the sample. The chain joins TRBV18 to TRBJ2-5; no firm D call. The CDR3 sequence is 12 residues long. The germline V and J ends were trimmed by 6 bases and 5 bases, with 10 bases remaining between them. Germline loops: CDR1 KGHSH, CDR2 LQKENI. The CDR3 loop is CASSPGGETQYF. The CDR3 DNA reads TGTGCCAGCTCGCCCGGCGGTGAGACCCAGTACTTC. Using reference TRBV18 and TRBJ2-5 for the parts outside the CDR3, the full variable domain is NAGVMQNPRHLVRRRGQEARLRCSPMKGHSHVYWYRQLPEEGLKFMVYLQKENIIDESGMPKERFSAEFPKEGPSILRIQQVVRGDSAAYFCASSPGGETQYFGPGTRLLVL.

The J gene is TRBJ2-1, the V gene TRBV4-3; 9 bases fit TRBD2. Losses at the gene ends were 4 bases for V and 5 bases for J; bases not matched to a gene: 12. Germline CDR1 is LGHNA and CDR2 is YSLEER. The CDR3 runs 17 residues. The CDR3 region has the DNA TGCGCCAGCAGCCGAAGGGGAAGGGTAGCGGGAGACAATGAGCAGTTCTTC. Encoded protein: CASSRRGRVAGDNEQFF.

This clone was seen a handful of times. The V and J genes are TRBV4-2 and TRBJ2-2; a possible D gene is TRBD2 (5 bases). The germline V gene has CDR1 LGHNA and CDR2 YNFKEQ. Trimming took 2 bases from V and 2 from J, leaving 18 bases between them. This CDR3 is built from 18 residues. The CDR3 loop reads CASSQNPAGVANTGELFF. The DNA of the CDR3 is TGTGCCAGCAGCCAAAATCCTGCGGGTGTAGCTAACACCGGGGAGCTGTTTTTT.

This clone was seen a few times. This chain links TRBV9 with TRBJ2-5, with a possible D match to TRBD2 (6 bases). Germline assignment: CDR1 SGDLS and CDR2 YYNGEE. Trimming took off 2 bases at V and 5 bases at J, with 13 bases between the two ends. This CDR3 has 14 residues. The CDR3 reads CASSVEGRIETQYF. The CDR3 region has the DNA TGTGCCAGCAGCGTGGAGGGGAGGATCGAGACCCAGTACTTC.

A few counts support this clone. The V gene is TRBV28, the J gene TRBJ2-7; maybe TRBD2 (5 bases). CDR1 and CDR2 (germline): MDHEN, SYDVKM. V was cut by 3 bases and J by 6 bases, with 9 bases left in between. The CDR3 runs 12 residues. This chain's CDR3 is CASSFVAGEQYF. DNA of the CDR3: TGTGCCAGCAGTTTCGTGGCGGGCGAGCAGTACTTC.

This clone was seen only a few times. CDR3 sequence (DNA): TGTGCCAGCAGCCGCCGAGCGATGGTCGACACTGAAGCTTTCTTT. Residues: CASSRRAMVDTEAFF. This rearrangement joins TRBV7-2 to TRBJ1-1, with D unresolved. V was cut by 5 bases and J by 3 bases, with 16 bases left in between. This CDR3 spans 15 amino acids. Germline lookup yields CDR1 SGHTA and CDR2 FQGNSA.

The chain links TRBV7-2 to TRBJ2-7; 9 bases match TRBD2. Germline CDR1 reads SGHTA; CDR2 reads FQGNSA. The J segment lost 12 bases and the V segment lost 1 base, leaving 13 bases of the junction unmatched. This CDR3 has 15 amino acids. The DNA of the CDR3 is TGTGCCAGCAGCTTAGTAGGACTAGCGACAGAGGATACGTACTTC. As protein: CASSLVGLATEDTYF.

The J gene is TRBJ2-7, the V gene TRBV27, with unresolved D. Trimming left V 2 bases short and J 3 bases short, with 11 bases between. CDR1 is MNHEY and CDR2 is SMNVEV in the germline V gene (reference sequence). This CDR3 is 14 amino acids long. In DNA, the CDR3 is TGTGCCAGCAGTTTAGTGGAGTTGGTCTACGAGCAGTACTTC. Protein: CASSLVELVYEQYF.

The rearrangement uses TRBV25-1 and TRBJ1-2; D possibly corresponds to TRBD1 (5 bases). Germline CDR1 MGHDK, CDR2 SYGVNS. This CDR3 is 15 amino acids long. V was clipped by 0 bases and J by 4 bases, with 12 bases between them. CDR3 amino acids: CASSEYGVDTYGYTF. CDR3 sequence (DNA): TGTGCCAGCAGTGAATATGGGGTGGACACCTATGGCTACACCTTC.

This chain joins TRBV7-6 and TRBJ2-5, with 11 positions matching TRBD1. The CDR3 runs to 18 residues. The V gene's germline CDR1 is SGHVS and CDR2 FNYEAQ. The J segment lost 7 bases and the V segment lost 5 bases, leaving 18 bases of the junction unmatched. CDR3 nucleotides: TGTGCCAGCAGCATCACCCAGGGGACAGGGGGTGGGGCAGGGACCCAGTACTTC. It encodes CASSITQGTGGGAGTQYF.

In its sample, this clone was seen a few times. The chain employs TRBV4-3 and TRBJ2-3; 10 nucleotides agree with TRBD1. The CDR3 extends over 17 amino acids. Germline V gene lookup returns CDR1 LGHNA and CDR2 YSLEER. The J segment lost 4 bases and the V segment lost 0 bases, leaving 7 bases of the junction unmatched. The CDR3 reads CASSQDWGQGQADTQYF. CDR3 in DNA: TGCGCCAGCAGCCAAGACTGGGGACAGGGGCAGGCAGATACGCAGTATTTT.

This clone has just a few counts. V usage is TRBV7-2 and J usage is TRBJ2-1; TRBD2 agrees at 9 bases. Germline lookup yields CDR1 SGHTA and CDR2 FQGNSA. This CDR3 spans 14 amino acids. Trimming cost V 5 bases and J 7 bases; bases outside gene matches: 6. The CDR3 spells CASSRGRALNEQFF. The CDR3 DNA reads as TGTGCCAGCAGCCGCGGGAGGGCATTGAATGAGCAGTTCTTC.

This clone was counted between two and nine times. The chain combines TRBV7-2 with TRBJ2-5, with D tentatively TRBD1 (5 bases). V was trimmed by 5 bases and J by 1 base, leaving 20 bases between them. The CDR3 consists of 17 residues. Germline V CDR1 and CDR2: SGHTA, FQGNSA. The CDR3 sequence: CASSLQITGAAQETQYF. CDR3 bases: TGTGCCAGCAGCCTACAGATTACAGGAGCAGCCCAAGAGACCCAGTACTTC.

This clone came up a few times. The chain links TRBV7-9 to TRBJ2-7; D gene unclear. The CDR3 covers 15 residues. Trimming shortened V by 2 bases and J by 3 bases, and 14 bases separated the two germline ends. Looked up from germline, CDR1 is SEHNR and CDR2 is FQNEAQ (reference sequence). The CDR3 nucleotides are TGTGCCAGCAGCTTATTCGAAAAGAGTCTCTACGAGCAGTACTTC. This sequence encodes CASSLFEKSLYEQYF.

This clone was seen a handful of times. The CDR3 spells CSVEEPTLAALPEPYEQYF. The CDR3 DNA follows: TGCAGCGTTGAAGAACCAACCCTAGCGGCCTTGCCCGAACCCTACGAGCAGTACTTC. The V and J genes are TRBV29-1 and TRBJ2-7, with 7 bases lining up with TRBD2. Trimming cost V 0 bases and J 2 bases; bases outside gene matches: 19. Per the germline V gene, CDR1 is SQVTM and CDR2 is ANQGSEA. The CDR3 is 19 residues long.

The V call is TRBV13, the J call TRBJ2-1, with TRBD2 matching 13 bases. Germline V gene sequence: CDR1 PRHDT, CDR2 FYEKMQ (reference sequence). This CDR3 is 15 amino acids long. V trimming: 6 bases; J trimming: 8 bases; junction bases outside the gene matches: 7. CDR3 sequence (DNA): TGTGCCAGCAGACTACTAGCGGGAGGGGATCATGAGCAGTTCTTC. It codes for CASRLLAGGDHEQFF.

This clone has more than one count but fewer than ten. DNA for the CDR3: TGTGCCTCGGTGTTAGCGGGTTCGAACACCGGGGAGCTGTTTTTT. Translation gives CASVLAGSNTGELFF. The gene calls are TRBV28 and TRBJ2-2; 7 bases align to TRBD2. From germline, CDR1 is MDHEN and CDR2 SYDVKM. CDR3 length equals 15 residues. After removal of 11 bases from V and 0 bases from J, the junction contained 9 bases not matched to a gene.

The table lists this clone with a few counts. This sequence joins TRBV27 and TRBJ2-2; D uncertain. Germline V gene data show CDR1 as MNHEY and CDR2 as SMNVEV (reference sequence). Trimming cost V 6 bases and J 4 bases, with 3 bases left between them. The CDR3 length is 11 residues. CDR3 DNA sequence: TGTGCCAGCAGCTTCACCGGGGAGCTGTTTTTT. It translates to CASSFTGELFF.

This clone was detected only a few times. This chain uses TRBV29-1 with TRBJ2-3, with 13 bases identical to TRBD2. CDR1 and CDR2 (germline): SQVTM, ANQGSEA. This CDR3 is built from 16 residues. V dropped 7 bases and J dropped 15; count of bases not matched to a gene: 22. The CDR3: CSAGEGFLRWTSGSYF. The CDR3 nucleotides are TGCAGCGCAGGAGAGGGATTTCTCAGGTGGACTAGCGGGAGTTATTTT.

This clone occurred a few times. This chain uses TRBV29-1 with TRBJ1-2; D is unresolved. CDR1 and CDR2 (germline): SQVTM, ANQGSEA. V was pared by 5 bases and J by 2 bases, with 6 bases between. The CDR3 has 11 amino acids. CDR3 DNA: TGCAGCGTTCGCGAAAACTATGGCTACACCTTC. Its protein is CSVRENYGYTF.

In its sample, this clone was seen a few times. J is TRBJ1-1 and V is TRBV4-3; perhaps TRBD1 as D (5 bases). Germline loops: CDR1 LGHNA, CDR2 YSLEER. The V end lost 0 bases, the J end lost 1 base, and 15 bases lay between the germline ends. The CDR3 has 17 residues. The CDR3 loop reads CASSQDFGGVGNTEAFF. The CDR3 DNA reads as TGCGCCAGCAGCCAAGATTTCGGGGGAGTAGGGAACACTGAAGCTTTCTTT.

The chain is built from TRBV7-6 and TRBJ2-1, with D possibly being TRBD1 (6 bases). Germline-derived CDR1 and CDR2 are SGHVS and FNYEAQ. This CDR3 comprises 12 residues. The V and J ends lost 5 bases and 9 bases respectively, with 11 bases between them. As DNA, the CDR3 is TGTGCCAGCAGCCTGGGGGCGACTGAGCAGTTCTTC. It is translated as CASSLGATEQFF.

This clone turned up a few times. This chain links TRBV7-2 with TRBJ2-2; TRBD1 is a possible D gene (5 bases). Germline V lookup: CDR1 SGHTA, CDR2 FQGNSA. The V end lost 5 bases, the J end lost 1 base, and 8 bases lay between the germline ends. This CDR3 contains 14 residues. In DNA, the CDR3 is TGTGCCAGCAGCCGGACACGGAACACCGGGGAGCTGTTTTTT. It specifies CASSRTRNTGELFF. Using reference TRBV7-2 and TRBJ2-2 for the parts outside the CDR3, the full variable domain is GAGVSQSPSNKVTEKGKDVELRCDPISGHTALYWYRQSLGQGLEFLIYFQGNSAPDKSGLPSDRFSAERTGGSVSTLTIQRTQQEDSAVYLCASSRTRNTGELFFGEGSRLTVL.

V and J are TRBV6-1 and TRBJ2-7; the D is unclear. The CDR3 runs to 12 residues. Germline-derived CDR1 and CDR2 are MNHNS and SASEGT. Trimming removed 4 bases from V and 3 bases from J, with 7 bases in between. CDR3 region: CASSVAVYEQYF. The CDR3 DNA reads as TGTGCCAGCAGTGTGGCGGTCTACGAGCAGTACTTC.